This TCR beta chain was obtained from a study of radiotherapy plus CTLA-4 blockade in lung cancer. This clone was counted a single time. Sequencing used immunoSEQ multiplex PCR; TCRdb keeps in-frame clones, though not all of them. The sample has more than 75,000 clones; 60% to 80% are singletons. Germline V CDR1 and CDR2: SGHTA, FQGNSA. CDR3 size: 15 residues. The V end was cut by 5 bases, the J end by 6 bases, with 17 bases between. The starting material was peripheral blood, obtained from a patient treated with radiotherapy plus ipilimumab. The rearrangement joins TRBV7-2 to TRBJ2-1; D is possibly TRBD1 (6 bases). The sequence was obtained from a human donor with non-small cell lung cancer that progressed on radiotherapy plus ipilimumab. The CDR3 coding sequence is TGTGCCAGCAGCCCGTTCTCAGGGGAACCCAATGAGCAGTTCTTC. Translating it yields CASSPFSGEPNEQFF.